This T cell receptor (beta chain) is drawn from a study of regulatory T cells in long-lasting Graves disease. Concerning this clonotype itself: The antigen is undetermined.

The time point was: newly diagnosed GD, antithyroid drugs for less than 3 months. RNA isolated from PBMCs was used to make the TCR library. General study results and limits: Thyroid tissue went unstudied; only peripheral blood was examined.

iRepertoire HTBI primers and Arm-PCR of CDR3 regions built TCR beta libraries. TCRdb fed the multiplex PCR reads into MiXCR, producing one record per CDR3 protein. Of 580,000 or so distinct CDR3 sequences in the sample, roughly a sixth were seen once. Trimming cost V 0 bases and J 4 bases, with 12 bases left between them. Germline V lookup: CDR1 DFQATT, CDR2 SNEGSKA (reference sequence). This CDR3 is 14 amino acids long. This sample was shared with a second study, whose subject was T cells in Graves' hyperthyroidism and ophthalmopathy. From that paper: Those patients with uncontrolled infection, other autoimmune disease, pregnancy or lactation were excluded. Ophthalmopathy was separated from stable hyperthyroidism by a 13 V-J model.

The chain combines TRBV20-1 with TRBJ1-1; D is uncertain. The origin of this receptor is a man aged 18 to 30 with Graves disease. The sequencing here drew on peripheral blood mononuclear cells (PBMCs), taken at new diagnosis, from a patient treated with antithyroid drugs. The CDR3: CSARDSLGSTEAFF. In DNA, the CDR3 is TGCAGTGCTAGAGATAGTTTGGGGTCCACTGAAGCTTTCTTT.